This T cell receptor (beta chain) was sequenced in a study of T cells in localized non-small cell lung cancer. Notes on the study in general: A higher density of T cells in blood coincided with extended overall survival.

As regards this clone: What it recognizes is unknown.

Using immunoSEQ multiplex PCR, the repertoire was profiled, and TCRdb retains in-frame clones only, with some absent. The data show approximately 88,000 clones, with about nine tenths seen just once and roughly 4.3% held by the top ten. The germline V and J ends were trimmed by 4 bases and 7 bases, with 22 bases remaining between them. The germline V gene encodes CDR1 MNHNS and CDR2 SASEGT. CDR3 length: 16 amino acids. The chain combines TRBV6-1 with TRBJ1-1, with a possible D match to TRBD1 (5 bases). The sequencing here drew on PBMCs, taken before any cancer treatment. The TCR was taken from a woman aged 35-75 years with stage II squamous cell lung carcinoma. The CDR3 coding sequence is TGTGCCAGCAGTGGGTTGACAGCCGGGCTCCTCGTTGAAGCTTTCTTT. Translated, it gives CASSGLTAGLLVEAFF.